This entry describes one T cell receptor (beta chain). This clonotype was found a few times. Its antigen is not yet known. No per-base quality is available; no much larger clone lies one base away. The reads were generated on an Illumina NovaSeq 6000. TCRalpha and TCRbeta cDNA libraries were constructed by 5'RACE with constant-segment primers, with sample barcodes and unique molecular identifiers being introduced. Trizol reagent was used to extract RNA from every sample. The libraries were amplified in two PCR steps, and the second step added a second sample barcode and Illumina TruSeq adapters. Libraries were sequenced on an Illumina NovaSeq with 2 x 150 bp paired-end reads. As for how the authors treated the data: The reads were demultiplexed and collapsed into UMI-guided consensus sequences using migec v1.2.7. Using mixcr v2.1.11, UMI consensuses were aligned to TRA and TRB V and J templates and then assembled into clonotypes. Expanded or contracted clonotypes were those called significant by both edgeR and NoisET, with noise models trained on biological replicates. For edgeR calls, the cutoffs were a false discovery rate-adjusted p below 0.01 and a log2 fold-change threshold of 1. PCA with hierarchical clustering of max-normalized trajectories of the 1000 most abundant clonotypes was used as exploratory dynamics analysis. Each responding clone was given a CD4 or CD8 phenotype based on the CD4+ and CD8+ repertoires, which had been sequenced separately. In TCRdb, the public reads were trimmed at Q25 with fastp and aligned with MiXCR, with productive beta chains retained. Rows merge per CDR3 protein into single entries with the most common DNA and genes. None of the V and J calls come from the authors' own analysis; TCRdb made them. This sample gives approximately 290,000 distinct CDR3 sequences in total; over 7% of them show up just once. The ten most abundant clones make up approximately 23% of the sample.

The data were taken from a study of T-cell memory formation after mild COVID-19 (dated by TCRdb to 2020 to 2022). Concerning the study at large: Most TCR sequence clusters were specific to one of the two donors. T-cell clones expanding and contracting after mild COVID-19 in two donors were tracked by longitudinal TCRalpha and TCRbeta repertoire sequencing. The cohort comprised two young, previously healthy adult volunteers, one female and one male.

PBMCs were isolated by Ficoll-Paque density gradient centrifugation. The paper's findings and limits, for the study overall: The second-wave clones that peaked on day 37 were not confirmed to be SARS-CoV-2 specific. Contracting CD4+ clones appeared mostly in the CM and EM memory subsets, whereas CD8+ clones were enriched in EMRA. Only a couple of mild cases were covered in the study, and larger cohorts including severe cases with pre-infection samples were considered necessary. Some responding clones were detected in pre-infection memory, which suggested that pre-existing cross-reactive memory T cells had joined the SARS-CoV-2 response. Balanced CD4/CD8 phenotypes were observed for clones contracting from day 15 to 85, whereas a bias towards CD4+ was observed for a second wave of clones expanding from day 15 to 37.

The sequenced sample consisted of PBMCs or a T cell subset sorted from them (not recorded which). This TCR came from a man younger than 30 who had mild COVID-19 (a few samples of this study predate the infection). The sample titles of this study are shuffled in the database, so cell type and time point are left out; the donor was told from shared clones.

In nucleotide form, the sequence is TGCGCCAGCAGCTTCACAGGGGCGCATGGCTACACCTTC. This codes for CASSFTGAHGYTF. This receptor chain uses TRBV5-1 and TRBJ1-2, and TRBD1 matches 7 of the central bases. Including the terminal cysteine and phenylalanine, the CDR3 comprises 13 residues. This entry keeps only the CDR3 DNA: 39 bases, framed from base 1. The germline V gene supplies CDR1 SGHRS and CDR2 YFSETQ. V ends up 2 bases short and J 6 bases short, with an unmatched junction base count of 4.